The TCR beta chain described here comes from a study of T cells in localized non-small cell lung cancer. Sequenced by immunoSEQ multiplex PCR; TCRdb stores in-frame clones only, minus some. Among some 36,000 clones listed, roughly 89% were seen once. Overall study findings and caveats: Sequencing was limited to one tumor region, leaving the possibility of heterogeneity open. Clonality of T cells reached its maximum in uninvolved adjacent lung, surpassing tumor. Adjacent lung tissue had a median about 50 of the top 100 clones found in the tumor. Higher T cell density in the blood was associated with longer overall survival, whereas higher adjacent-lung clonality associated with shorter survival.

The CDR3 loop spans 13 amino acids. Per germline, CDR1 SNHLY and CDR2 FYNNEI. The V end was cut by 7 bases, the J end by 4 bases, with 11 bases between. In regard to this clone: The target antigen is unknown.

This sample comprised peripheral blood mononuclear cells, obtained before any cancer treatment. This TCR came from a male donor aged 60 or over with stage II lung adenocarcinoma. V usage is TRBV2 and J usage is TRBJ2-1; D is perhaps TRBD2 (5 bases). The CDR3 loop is CASKSGTYNEQFF. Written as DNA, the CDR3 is TGTGCCAGCAAAAGCGGTACATACAATGAGCAGTTCTTC.